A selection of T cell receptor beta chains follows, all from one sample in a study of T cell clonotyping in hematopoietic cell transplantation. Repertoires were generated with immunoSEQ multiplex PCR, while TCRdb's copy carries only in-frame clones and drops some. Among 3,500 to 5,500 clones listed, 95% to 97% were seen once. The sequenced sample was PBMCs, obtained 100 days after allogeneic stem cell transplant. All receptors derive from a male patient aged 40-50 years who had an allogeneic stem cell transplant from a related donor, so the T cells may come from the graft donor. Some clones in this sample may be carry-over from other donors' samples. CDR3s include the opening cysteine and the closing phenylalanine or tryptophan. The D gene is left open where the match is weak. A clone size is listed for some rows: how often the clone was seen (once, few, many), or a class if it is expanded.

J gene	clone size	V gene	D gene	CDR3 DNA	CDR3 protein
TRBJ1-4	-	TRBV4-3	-	TGCGCCAGCAGCTTGGGAGAGTATTATTCAACTAATGAAAAACTGTTTTTT	CASSLGEYYSTNEKLFF
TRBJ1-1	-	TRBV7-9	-	TGTGCCAGCAGCTTAGCCCAGGAGGGCACTGAAGCTTTCTTT	CASSLAQEGTEAFF
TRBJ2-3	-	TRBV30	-	TGTGCCTGGAGTGCCATTGATACGCAGTATTTT	CAWSAIDTQYF
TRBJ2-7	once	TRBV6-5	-	TGTGCCAGCAGTTACAACGGGGCCTACGAGCAGTACTTC	CASSYNGAYEQYF
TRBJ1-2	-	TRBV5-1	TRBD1	TGCGCCAGCAGCTTGACAGGGGACTATAACTATGGCTACACCTTC	CASSLTGDYNYGYTF
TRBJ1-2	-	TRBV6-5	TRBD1	TGTGCCAGCAGTTCCGGGACAGGGTATTTCTATGGCTACACCTTC	CASSSGTGYFYGYTF
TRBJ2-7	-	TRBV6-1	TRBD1	TGTGCCAGCAGTGATTTAGGGACAGGGGCCTACGAGCAGTACTTC	CASSDLGTGAYEQYF
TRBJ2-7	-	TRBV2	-	TGTGCCAGCACCGGGACGGGGGCCTACGAGCAGTACTTC	CASTGTGAYEQYF
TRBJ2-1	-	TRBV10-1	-	TGCGCCAGCAGTGAGTCTAGCGGCTCCTACAATGAGCAGTTCTTC	CASSESSGSYNEQFF
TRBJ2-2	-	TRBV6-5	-	TGTGCCAGCAGTCTACAGCGGACCGGGGAGCTGTTTTTT	CASSLQRTGELFF
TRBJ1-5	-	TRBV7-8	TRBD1	TGTGCCAGCAGCCCACAGGGACAGCAAAATCAGCCCCAGCATTTT	CASSPQGQQNQPQHF
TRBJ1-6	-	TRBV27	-	TGTGCCAGCAGTTTAGGTTTCAGTTCACCCCTCCACTTT	CASSLGFSSPLHF
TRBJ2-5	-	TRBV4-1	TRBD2	TGCGCCAGCAGCCGCTCTCCCTCGGCTAGCGGGAGGCGAGGGGAGACCCAGTACTTC	CASSRSPSASGRRGETQYF
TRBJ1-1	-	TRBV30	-	TGTGCCTGGAGTGCCCAGCTGGAAGCTTTCTTT	CAWSAQLEAFF
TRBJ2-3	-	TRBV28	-	TGTGCCAGCAGTGCTTCTAGCTATACGCAGTATTTT	CASSASSYTQYF
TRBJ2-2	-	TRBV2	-	TGTGCCGGATACACCGGGGAGCTGTTTTTT	CAGYTGELFF